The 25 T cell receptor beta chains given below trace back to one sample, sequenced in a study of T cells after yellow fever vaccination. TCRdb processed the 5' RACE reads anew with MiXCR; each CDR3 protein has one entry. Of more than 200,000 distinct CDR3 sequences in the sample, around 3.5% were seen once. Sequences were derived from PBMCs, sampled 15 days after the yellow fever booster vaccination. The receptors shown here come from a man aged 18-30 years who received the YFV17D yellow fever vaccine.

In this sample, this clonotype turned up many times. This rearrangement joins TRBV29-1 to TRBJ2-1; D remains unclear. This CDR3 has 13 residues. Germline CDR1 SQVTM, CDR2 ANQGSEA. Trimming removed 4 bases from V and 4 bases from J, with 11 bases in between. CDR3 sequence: CSVGRTDYNEQFF. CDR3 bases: TGCAGCGTTGGCAGGACCGATTACAATGAGCAGTTCTTC.

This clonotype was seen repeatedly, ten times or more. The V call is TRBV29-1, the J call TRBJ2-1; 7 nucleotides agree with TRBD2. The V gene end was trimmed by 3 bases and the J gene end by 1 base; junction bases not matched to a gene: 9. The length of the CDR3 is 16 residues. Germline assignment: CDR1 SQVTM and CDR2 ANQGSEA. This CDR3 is CSVEVGGGESYNEQFF. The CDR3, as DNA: TGCAGCGTTGAGGTCGGCGGGGGAGAATCCTACAATGAGCAGTTCTTC.

The CDR3 nucleotides read TGCGCCAGCAAGGGACAGGGGCCCGATACGCAGTATTTT. Translation gives CASKGQGPDTQYF. The chain recombines TRBV5-1 with TRBJ2-3; TRBD1 matches at 10 bases. Germline values: CDR1 SGHRS, CDR2 YFSETQ. This CDR3 spans 13 amino acids. Trimming cost V 6 bases and J 6 bases; bases outside gene matches: 4.

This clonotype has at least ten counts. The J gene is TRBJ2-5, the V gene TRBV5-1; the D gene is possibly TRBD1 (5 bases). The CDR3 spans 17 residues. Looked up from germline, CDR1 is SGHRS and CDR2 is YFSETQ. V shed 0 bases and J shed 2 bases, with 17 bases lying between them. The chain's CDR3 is CASSLDRPTVGQETQYF. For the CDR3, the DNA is TGCGCCAGCAGCTTGGACAGGCCCACCGTGGGGCAAGAGACCCAGTACTTC.

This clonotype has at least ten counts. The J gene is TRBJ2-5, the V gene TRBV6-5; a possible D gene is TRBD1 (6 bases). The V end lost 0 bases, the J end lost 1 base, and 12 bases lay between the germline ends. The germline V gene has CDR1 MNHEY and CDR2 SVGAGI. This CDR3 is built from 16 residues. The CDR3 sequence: CASSYSRRGGQETQYF. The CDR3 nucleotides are TGTGCCAGCAGTTACTCGAGAAGAGGGGGCCAAGAGACCCAGTACTTC.

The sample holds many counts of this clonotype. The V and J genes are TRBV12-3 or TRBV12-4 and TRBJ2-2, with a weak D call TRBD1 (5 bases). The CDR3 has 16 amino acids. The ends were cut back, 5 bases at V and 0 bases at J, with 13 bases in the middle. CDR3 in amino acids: CASSERQSANTGELFF. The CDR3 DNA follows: TGTGCCAGCAGTGAAAGACAGAGCGCGAACACCGGGGAGCTGTTTTTT.

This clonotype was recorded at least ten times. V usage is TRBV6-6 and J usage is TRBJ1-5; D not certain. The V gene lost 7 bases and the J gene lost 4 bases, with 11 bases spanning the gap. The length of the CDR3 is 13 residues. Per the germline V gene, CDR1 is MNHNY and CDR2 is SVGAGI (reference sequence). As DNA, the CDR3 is TGTGCCAGCAACCTCCCCGTTAATCAGCCCCAGCATTTT. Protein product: CASNLPVNQPQHF.

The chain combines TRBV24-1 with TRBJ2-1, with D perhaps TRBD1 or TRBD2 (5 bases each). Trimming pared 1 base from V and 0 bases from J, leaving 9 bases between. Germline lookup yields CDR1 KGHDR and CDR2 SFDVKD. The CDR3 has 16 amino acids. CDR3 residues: CATSDFEGSSYNEQFF. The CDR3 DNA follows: TGTGCCACCAGTGATTTTGAGGGGAGCTCCTACAATGAGCAGTTCTTC.

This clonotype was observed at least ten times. The CDR3 here is CASSEQAGGPSEQFF. The CDR3 bases are TGTGCCAGCAGTGAACAGGCGGGGGGGCCGAGTGAGCAGTTCTTC. This sequence joins TRBV6-1 and TRBJ2-1; 9 bases align to TRBD2. The CDR3 covers 15 residues. V shed 2 bases and J 9 bases; nucleotides not matched to a gene: 8. Germline V lookup: CDR1 MNHNS, CDR2 SASEGT.

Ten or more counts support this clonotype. The CDR3: CSARLGVGNQPQHF. CDR3 coding DNA: TGCAGTGCTAGACTCGGAGTGGGAAATCAGCCCCAGCATTTT. The chain recombines TRBV20-1 with TRBJ1-5; D unclear. The CDR3 totals 14 residues. The V gene's germline CDR1 is DFQATT and CDR2 SNEGSKA (reference sequence). V was cut by 2 bases and J by 4 bases, with 12 bases left in between.

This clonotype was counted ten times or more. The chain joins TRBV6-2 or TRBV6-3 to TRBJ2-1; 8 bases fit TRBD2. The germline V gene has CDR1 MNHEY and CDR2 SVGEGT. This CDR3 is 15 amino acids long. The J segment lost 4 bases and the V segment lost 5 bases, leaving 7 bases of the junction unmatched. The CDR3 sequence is CASSEAGGDYNEQFF. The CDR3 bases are TGTGCCAGCAGTGAGGCGGGGGGAGATTACAATGAGCAGTTCTTC.

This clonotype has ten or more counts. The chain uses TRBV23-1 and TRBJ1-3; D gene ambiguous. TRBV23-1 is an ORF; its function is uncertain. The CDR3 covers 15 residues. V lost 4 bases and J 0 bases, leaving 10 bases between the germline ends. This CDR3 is CASSRRASSGNTIYF. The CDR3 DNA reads TGCGCCAGCAGTCGGAGAGCCAGCTCTGGAAACACCATATATTTT.

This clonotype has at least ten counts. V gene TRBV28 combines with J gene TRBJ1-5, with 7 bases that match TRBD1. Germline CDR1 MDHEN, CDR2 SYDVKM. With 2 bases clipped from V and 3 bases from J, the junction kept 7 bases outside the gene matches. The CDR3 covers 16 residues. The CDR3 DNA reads TGTGCCAGCAGTTTAATCGGACAGGCGATCAATCAGCCCCAGCATTTT. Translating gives CASSLIGQAINQPQHF.

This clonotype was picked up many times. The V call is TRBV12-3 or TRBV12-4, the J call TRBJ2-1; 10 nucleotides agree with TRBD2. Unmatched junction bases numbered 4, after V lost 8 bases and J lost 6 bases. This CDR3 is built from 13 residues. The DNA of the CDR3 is TGTGCCAGCGGGATAGCGGGGGGCAATGAGCAGTTCTTC. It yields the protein CASGIAGGNEQFF.

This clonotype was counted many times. CDR3 in amino acids: CSAFSRQGMSWSPLHF. The CDR3 region has the DNA TGCAGTGCCTTTTCCCGACAGGGGATGAGTTGGTCACCCCTCCACTTT. V and J are TRBV20-1 and TRBJ1-6, with 8 bases identical to TRBD1. The ends lost 6 bases at V and 10 bases at J; junction bases unmatched: 17. CDR1 is DFQATT, CDR2 SNEGSKA, per germline (reference sequence). The CDR3 runs 16 residues.

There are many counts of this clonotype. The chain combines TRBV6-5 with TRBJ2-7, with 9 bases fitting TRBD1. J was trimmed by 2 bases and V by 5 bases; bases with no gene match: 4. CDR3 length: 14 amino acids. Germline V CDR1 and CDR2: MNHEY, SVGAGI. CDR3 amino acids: CASSHGTGPYEQYF. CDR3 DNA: TGTGCCAGCAGTCACGGGACAGGGCCCTACGAGCAGTACTTC.

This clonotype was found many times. The CDR3 DNA follows: TGTGCCAGCAGCCTCCGGTGGGGCTATGGCTACACCTTC. Its protein is CASSLRWGYGYTF. The V call is TRBV14, the J call TRBJ1-2; D remains ambiguous. Germline V gene sequence: CDR1 SGHDN, CDR2 FVKESK. With 4 bases removed from V and 4 bases from J, the gap between germline ends came to 10 bases. The CDR3 has 13 residues.

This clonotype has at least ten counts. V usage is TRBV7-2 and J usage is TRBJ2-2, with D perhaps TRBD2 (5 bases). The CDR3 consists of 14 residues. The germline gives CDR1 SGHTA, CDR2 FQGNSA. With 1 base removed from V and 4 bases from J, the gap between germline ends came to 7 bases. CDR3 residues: CASSLVGSTGELFF. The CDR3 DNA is TGTGCCAGCAGCTTAGTGGGGAGCACCGGGGAGCTGTTTTTT.

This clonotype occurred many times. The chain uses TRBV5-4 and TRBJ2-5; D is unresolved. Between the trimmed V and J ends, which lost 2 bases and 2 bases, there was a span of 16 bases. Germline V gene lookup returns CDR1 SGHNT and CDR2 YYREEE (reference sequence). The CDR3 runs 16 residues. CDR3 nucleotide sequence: TGTGCCAGCAGCTTCCAAGGACGGCCCGATCAAGAGACCCAGTACTTC. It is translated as CASSFQGRPDQETQYF.

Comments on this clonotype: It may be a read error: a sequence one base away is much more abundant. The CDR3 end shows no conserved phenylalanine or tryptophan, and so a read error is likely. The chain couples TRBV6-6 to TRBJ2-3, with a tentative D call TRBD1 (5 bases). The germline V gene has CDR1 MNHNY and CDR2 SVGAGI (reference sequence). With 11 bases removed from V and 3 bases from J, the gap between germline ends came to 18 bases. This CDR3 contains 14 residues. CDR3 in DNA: TGTGCCGGCGCTCCAGGGTCCTCAACAGATACGCAGTATTCT. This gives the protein CAGAPGSSTDTQYS.

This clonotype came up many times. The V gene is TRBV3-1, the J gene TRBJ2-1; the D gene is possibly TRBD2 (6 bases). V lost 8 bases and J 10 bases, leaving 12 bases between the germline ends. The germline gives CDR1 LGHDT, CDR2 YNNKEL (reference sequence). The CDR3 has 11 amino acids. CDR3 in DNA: TGTGCCAGCTCGGGAAGCGGGGAGCAGTTCTTC. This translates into CASSGSGEQFF.

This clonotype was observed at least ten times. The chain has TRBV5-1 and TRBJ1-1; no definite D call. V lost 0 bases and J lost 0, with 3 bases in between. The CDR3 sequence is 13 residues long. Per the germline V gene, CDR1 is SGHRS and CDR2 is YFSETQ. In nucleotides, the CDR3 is TGCGCCAGCAGCTTGGAGCTGAACACTGAAGCTTTCTTT. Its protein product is CASSLELNTEAFF. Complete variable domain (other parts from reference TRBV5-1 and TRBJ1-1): KAGVTQTPRYLIKTRGQQVTLSCSPISGHRSVSWYQQTPGQGLQFLFEYFSETQRNKGNFPGRFSGRQFSNSRSEMNVSTLELGDSALYLCASSLELNTEAFFGQGTRLTVV.

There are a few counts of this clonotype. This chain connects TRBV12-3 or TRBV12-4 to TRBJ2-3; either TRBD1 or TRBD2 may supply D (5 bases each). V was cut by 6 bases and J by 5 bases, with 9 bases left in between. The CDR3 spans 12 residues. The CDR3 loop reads CASRARGDTQYF. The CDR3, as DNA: TGTGCCAGCAGGGCGAGGGGAGATACGCAGTATTTT.

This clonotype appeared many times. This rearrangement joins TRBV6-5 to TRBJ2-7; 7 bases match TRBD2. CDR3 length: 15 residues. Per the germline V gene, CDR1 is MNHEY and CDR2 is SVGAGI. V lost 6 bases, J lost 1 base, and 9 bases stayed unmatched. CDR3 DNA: TGTGCCAGCAGCCGAGGACTAGTGAGTTCCTACGAGCAGTACTTC. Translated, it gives CASSRGLVSSYEQYF.

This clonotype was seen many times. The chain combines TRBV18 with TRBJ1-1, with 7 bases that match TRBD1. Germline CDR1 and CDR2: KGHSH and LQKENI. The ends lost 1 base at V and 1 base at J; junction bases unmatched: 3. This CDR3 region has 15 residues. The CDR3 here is CASSPLGTANTEAFF. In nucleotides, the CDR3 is TGTGCCAGCTCACCACTCGGGACAGCGAACACTGAAGCTTTCTTT. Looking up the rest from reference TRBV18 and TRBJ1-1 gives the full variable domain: NAGVMQNPRHLVRRRGQEARLRCSPMKGHSHVYWYRQLPEEGLKFMVYLQKENIIDESGMPKERFSAEFPKEGPSILRIQQVVRGDSAAYFCASSPLGTANTEAFFGQGTRLTVV.